This T cell receptor beta chain appears in the sequencing data of a study of T cells in Graves' hyperthyroidism and ophthalmopathy. With respect to this clonotype: Its antigen is not identified.

General study findings and limits: In the blood, most expanded thyroid clonotypes above 0.001 appeared as well.

The PBMCs were taken from under 12 ml of fresh peripheral blood. Trimming stripped 4 bases from V and 6 bases from J, with 9 bases between. Per germline, CDR1 SQVTM and CDR2 ANQGSEA. The CDR3 extends over 12 amino acids. What was amplified from RNA transcripts were TCR beta CDR3 regions. The primer set for the first-round RT-PCR of the TCR CDR3 was HTBI. One entry per CDR3 protein results from TCRdb running MiXCR on the multiplex PCR reads. Found here are around 700,000 distinct CDR3 sequences, over 15% of them singletons; the top ten hold about a sixth. V is TRBV29-1 and J is TRBJ1-4; D is undetermined. The sample consisted of blood. The receptor was derived from a woman aged 45-60 years with Graves' hyperthyroidism that later progressed to Graves' ophthalmopathy. DNA of the CDR3: TGCAGCGTTGGTGTCACATATGAAAAACTGTTTTTT. This encodes CSVGVTYEKLFF. Drawing the rest from reference TRBV29-1 and TRBJ1-4, the complete variable domain is SAVISQKPSRDICQRGTSLTIQCQVDSQVTMMFWYRQQPGQSLTLIATANQGSEATYESGFVIDKFPISRPNLTFSTLTVSNMSPEDSSIYLCSVGVTYEKLFFGSGTQLSVL.